The entry below gives a single T cell receptor (beta chain) sequence along with its context. This CDR3 is 14 amino acids long. The V gene lost 0 bases and the J gene lost 6 bases, with 12 bases spanning the gap. In germline, CDR1 is SGHRS, CDR2 YFSETQ. The data derive from a study of spatial heterogeneity in lung cancer. Time point described: blood at routine non-recurrence follow-up after resection. The presence of a unique molecular identifier marked each TCR cDNA molecule. TCRdb redid the calling of the 5' RACE reads with MiXCR, one entry per CDR3 protein. This table holds approximately 70,000 distinct CDR3 sequences, 8% to 9.5% found once.

The receptor was isolated from a female donor with early-stage non-small cell lung cancer. Source: PBMCs, taken at follow-up. This sequence joins TRBV5-1 and TRBJ1-1; no clear D. The CDR3 loop is CASSLALSVSEAFF. Here the CDR3 DNA reads TGCGCCAGCAGCTTGGCCCTGTCCGTATCTGAAGCTTTCTTT.